This T cell receptor (beta chain) derives from a study of blood T cell repertoires in COVID-19. Study-level background: Samples of COVID-19 (acute and convalescent) were obtained from the United States, Italy and Spain.

As handled by the study authors: Estimation of nucleated cell counts was performed using reference gene primer amplification. Clones were read by immunoSEQ multiplex PCR, and TCRdb kept only the in-frame ones, dropping some. The D gene and trimming were derived from the DNA, and the V and J assignments and clone size from that table. The sample shows fewer than 250,000 clones, 80% to 90% of them seen only once. The CDR3 spans 14 residues. Germline V gene lookup returns CDR1 MDHEN and CDR2 SYDVKM. V was pared by 2 bases and J by 7 bases, with 5 bases of the junction left unmatched. Living in 20 to 30 US areas, the participants were between about 18 and 90 years of age. In assigning cohorts, the study relied on participant-reported clinical history.

This receptor was obtained from a woman aged 40 to 50 with acute COVID-19. The genes are TRBV28 and TRBJ1-2, with 9 nucleotides matching TRBD1. Sequencing was carried out using PBMCs or T cells enriched from blood (not recorded which). CDR3 coding DNA: TGTGCCAGCAGTTTACCGGGACAGGGAGGTGGCTACACCTTC. This sequence encodes CASSLPGQGGGYTF.